What follows describes a single T cell receptor beta chain. The data stem from a study of siplizumab effects on memory and regulatory T cells. Looked up from germline, CDR1 is SNHLY and CDR2 is FYNNEI. V was shortened by 1 base and J by 3 bases, with 10 bases between the two germline ends. This CDR3 region has 15 residues. Generated by immunoSEQ multiplex PCR, the TCRdb table keeps only in-frame clones and is missing some. The data contain just over 40,000 clones, approximately 88% of them singletons. The chain couples TRBV2 to TRBJ1-5; D remains unclear. This sequence was found in a human donor in good health. Sequenced material: naive CD4+ T cells sorted from blood. Here the CDR3 DNA reads TGTGCCAGCAGTGAAGAGGCAGGAGTCAATCAGCCCCAGCATTTT. Amino acid sequence: CASSEEAGVNQPQHF.